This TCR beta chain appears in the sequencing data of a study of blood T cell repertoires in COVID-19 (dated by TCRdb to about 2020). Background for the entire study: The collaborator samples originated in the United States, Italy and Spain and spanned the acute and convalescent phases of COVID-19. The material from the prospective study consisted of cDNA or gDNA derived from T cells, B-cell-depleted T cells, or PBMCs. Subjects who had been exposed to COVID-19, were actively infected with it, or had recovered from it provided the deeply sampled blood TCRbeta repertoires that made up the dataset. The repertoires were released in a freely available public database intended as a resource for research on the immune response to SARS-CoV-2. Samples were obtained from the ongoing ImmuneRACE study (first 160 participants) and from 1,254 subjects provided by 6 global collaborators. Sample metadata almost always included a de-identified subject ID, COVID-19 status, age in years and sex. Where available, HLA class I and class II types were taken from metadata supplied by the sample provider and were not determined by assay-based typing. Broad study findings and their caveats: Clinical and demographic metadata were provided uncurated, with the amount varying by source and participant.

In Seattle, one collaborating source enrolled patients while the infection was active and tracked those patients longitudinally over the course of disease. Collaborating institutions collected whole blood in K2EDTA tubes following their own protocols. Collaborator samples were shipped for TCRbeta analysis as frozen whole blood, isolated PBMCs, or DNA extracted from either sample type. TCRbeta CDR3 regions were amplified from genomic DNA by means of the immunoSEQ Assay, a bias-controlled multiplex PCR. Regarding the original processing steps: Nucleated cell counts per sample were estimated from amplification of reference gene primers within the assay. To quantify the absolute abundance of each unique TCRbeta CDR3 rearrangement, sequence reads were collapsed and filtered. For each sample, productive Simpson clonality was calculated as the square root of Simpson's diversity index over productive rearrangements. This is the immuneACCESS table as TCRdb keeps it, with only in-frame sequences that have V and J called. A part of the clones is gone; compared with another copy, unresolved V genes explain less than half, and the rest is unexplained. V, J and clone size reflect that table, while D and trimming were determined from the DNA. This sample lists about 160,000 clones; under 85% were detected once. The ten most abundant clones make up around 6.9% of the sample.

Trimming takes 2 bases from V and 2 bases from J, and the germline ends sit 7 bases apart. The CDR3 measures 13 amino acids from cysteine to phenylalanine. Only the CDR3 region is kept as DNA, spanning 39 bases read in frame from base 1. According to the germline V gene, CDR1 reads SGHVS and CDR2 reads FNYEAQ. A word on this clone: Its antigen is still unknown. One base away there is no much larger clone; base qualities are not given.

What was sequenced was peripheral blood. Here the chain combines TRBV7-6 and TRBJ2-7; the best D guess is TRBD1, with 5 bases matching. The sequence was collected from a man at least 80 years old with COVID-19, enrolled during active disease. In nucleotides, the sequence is TGTGCCAGCAGCTTACAGGGTACCTACGAGCAGTACTTC. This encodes CASSLQGTYEQYF. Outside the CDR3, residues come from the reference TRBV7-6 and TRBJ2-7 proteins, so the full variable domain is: GAGVSQSPRYKVTKRGQDVALRCDPISGHVSLYWYRQALGQGPEFLTYFNYEAQQDKSGLPNDRFSAERPEGSISTLTIQRTEQRDSAMYRCASSLQGTYEQYFGPGTRLTVT.